Listed below are T cell receptor beta chains from one sample, sequenced in a study of T cell responses to AZD1222 COVID-19 vaccine. Clones were sequenced by immunoSEQ multiplex PCR, and TCRdb holds only the in-frame ones, with some missing. The sample consists of more than 110,000 clones, just under 95% of them appearing once. The sequencing here drew on peripheral blood, taken on day 0 of AZD1222 vaccination. All receptors come from an adult in good health. Each CDR3 is given without its conserved first and last residue. A row's size may be missing; if present it is once, few, many or a size class.

j_call v_call clone_size cdr3_aa
TRBJ1-1 TRBV29-1 NA SVVTGYPEAF
TRBJ1-4 TRBV20-1 NA SAREGEKLF
TRBJ2-1 TRBV20-1 NA SASVANEQF
TRBJ2-7 TRBV28 once ASRLPEAHEQY
TRBJ2-1 TRBV3-1/TRBV3-2 NA ASSRAQRLNEQF
TRBJ2-5 TRBV2 NA ASSDWAEETQY
TRBJ2-7 TRBV13 NA ASRDGAKEQY
TRBJ1-1 TRBV20-1 NA SASRNTEAF
TRBJ2-5 TRBV4-1 few ASSPLVIADQETQY
TRBJ1-1 TRBV7-2 NA ASSSGGVG
TRBJ1-6 TRBV7-9 NA ASSPTPFSPLH
TRBJ1-6 TRBV19 once ASSIDLGEVGSPLH
TRBJ1-1 TRBV27 NA ASSFSGGPEAF
TRBJ1-1 TRBV7-8 NA ASSQGQAATAF
TRBJ2-3 TRBV2 NA ASRRWTSGGLYTDTQY
TRBJ1-2 TRBV5-5 NA ASSQGTGGDANYGYT
TRBJ2-7 TRBV6-5 NA ASTGTGGPYEQY
TRBJ1-1 TRBV5-5 NA ASSQFQVFRMNTEAF
TRBJ2-5 TRBV29-1 NA SVADGSQETQY
TRBJ2-7 TRBV27 NA ASSFDSSYEQY
TRBJ1-2 TRBV24-1 NA ATSDTDRGYGYT
TRBJ2-1 TRBV2 NA ASSPPGRNSYNEQF